This T cell receptor (beta chain) was captured in a study of blood T cell repertoires in COVID-19. CDR1 is LGHDT and CDR2 is YNNKEL in the germline V gene (reference sequence). Trimming removed 4 bases from V and 6 bases from J, with 13 bases in between. The CDR3 covers 15 residues. Original processing notes: Cell counts per sample came from amplifying reference gene primers. Profiling relied on immunoSEQ multiplex PCR, and the TCRdb table lists in-frame clones only, not all of them. The V and J calls and clone size come from that table; D and trimming were worked out from the DNA. The sample includes about 130,000 clones, 86% of them seen just once.

Sequenced material: peripheral blood. The chain carries TRBV3-1 (or the pseudogene TRBV3-2) and TRBJ1-6; no clear D. The sequence was obtained from a woman in her 50s who had recovered from COVID-19. CDR3 sequence reads: CASSLSHSSNSPLHF. CDR3 coding DNA: TGTGCCAGCAGCCTTTCGCACAGCTCTAATTCACCCCTCCACTTT.